This T cell receptor (beta chain) was identified during a study of T-cell memory formation after mild COVID-19. The study's findings and limits: Mainly in CM and EM were contracting CD4+ clones; CD8+ were in EMRA. While clones contracting from day 15 to 85 were balanced between CD4 and CD8, later expanders leaned CD4+. Some clones that responded turned up in pre-infection memory, which suggests that cross-reactive memory joined in.

Notes on this clonotype: The antigen is not known.

From the 5' RACE reads, TCRdb called clonotypes with MiXCR, one entry per CDR3 protein. This table has over 350,000 distinct CDR3 sequences, roughly 15% appearing once. The CDR3 is 14 residues long. Germline values: CDR1 MNHNS, CDR2 SASEGT. V gave up 7 bases and J gave up 7 bases, with 17 bases separating them. This chain joins TRBV6-1 and TRBJ2-4; D is possibly TRBD2 (5 bases). Sequenced material: PBMCs or a T cell subset sorted from them (not recorded which). The clonotype was recovered from a man between 18 and 29 years old who had mild COVID-19 (a few samples of this study predate the infection). Cell type and time point are not known. The CDR3 DNA is TGTGCCAGCATCCGGCGTCCTGAGGGCAACATTCAGTACTTC. Its translation: CASIRRPEGNIQYF.